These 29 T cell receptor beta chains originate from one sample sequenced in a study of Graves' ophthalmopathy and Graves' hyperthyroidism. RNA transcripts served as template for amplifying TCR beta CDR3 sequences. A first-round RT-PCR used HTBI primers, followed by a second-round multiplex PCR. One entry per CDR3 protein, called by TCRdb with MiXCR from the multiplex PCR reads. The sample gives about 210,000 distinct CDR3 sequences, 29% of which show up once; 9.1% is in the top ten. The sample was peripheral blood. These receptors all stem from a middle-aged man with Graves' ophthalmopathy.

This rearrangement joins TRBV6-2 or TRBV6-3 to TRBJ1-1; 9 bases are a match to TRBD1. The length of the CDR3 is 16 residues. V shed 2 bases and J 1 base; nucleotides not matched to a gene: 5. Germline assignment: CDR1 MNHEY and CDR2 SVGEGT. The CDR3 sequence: CASSYTRTGENTEAFF. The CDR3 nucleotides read TGTGCCAGCAGTTACACCCGGACAGGGGAGAACACTGAAGCTTTCTTT.

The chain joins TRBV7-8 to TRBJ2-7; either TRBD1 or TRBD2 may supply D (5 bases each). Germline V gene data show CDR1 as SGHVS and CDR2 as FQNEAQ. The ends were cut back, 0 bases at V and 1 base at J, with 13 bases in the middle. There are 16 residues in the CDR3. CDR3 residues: CASSLAGRGESYEQYF. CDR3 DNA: TGTGCCAGCAGCTTAGCAGGAAGGGGAGAGTCCTACGAGCAGTACTTC.

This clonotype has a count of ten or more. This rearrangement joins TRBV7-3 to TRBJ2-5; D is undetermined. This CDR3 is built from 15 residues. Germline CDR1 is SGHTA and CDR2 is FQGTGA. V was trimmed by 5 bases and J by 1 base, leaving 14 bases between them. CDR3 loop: CASSLGTSRQETQYF. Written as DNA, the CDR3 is TGTGCCAGCAGCCTTGGTACGTCCCGCCAAGAGACCCAGTACTTC.

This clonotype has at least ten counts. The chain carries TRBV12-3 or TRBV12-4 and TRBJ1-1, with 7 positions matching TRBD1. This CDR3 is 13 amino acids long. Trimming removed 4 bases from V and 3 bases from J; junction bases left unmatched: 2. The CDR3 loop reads CASSSDRDTEAFF. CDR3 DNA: TGTGCCAGCAGTTCAGACAGGGACACTGAAGCTTTCTTT.

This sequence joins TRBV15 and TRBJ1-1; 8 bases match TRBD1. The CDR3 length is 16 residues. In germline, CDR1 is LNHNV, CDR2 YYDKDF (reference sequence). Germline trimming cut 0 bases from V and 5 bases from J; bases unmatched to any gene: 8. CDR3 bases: TGTGCCACCAGCAGAGATTCCCAGGGGGCGGTTACTGAAGCTTTCTTT. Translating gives CATSRDSQGAVTEAFF. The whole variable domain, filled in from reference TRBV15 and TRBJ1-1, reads DAMVIQNPRYQVTQFGKPVTLSCSQTLNHNVMYWYQQKSSQAPKLLFHYYDKDFNNEADTPDNFQSRRPNTSFCFLDIRSPGLGDTAMYLCATSRDSQGAVTEAFFGQGTRLTVV.

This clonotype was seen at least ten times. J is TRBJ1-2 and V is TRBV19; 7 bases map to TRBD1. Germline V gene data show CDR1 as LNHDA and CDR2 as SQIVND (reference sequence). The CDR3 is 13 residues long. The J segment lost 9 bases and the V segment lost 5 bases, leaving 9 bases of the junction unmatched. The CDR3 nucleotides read TGTGCCAGTAGTCCCGACAGGGACAGTAGCTACACCTTC. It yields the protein CASSPDRDSSYTF.

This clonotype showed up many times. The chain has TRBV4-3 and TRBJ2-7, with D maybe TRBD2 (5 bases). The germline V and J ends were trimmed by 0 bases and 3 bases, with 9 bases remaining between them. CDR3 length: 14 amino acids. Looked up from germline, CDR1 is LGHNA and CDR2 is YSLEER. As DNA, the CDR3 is TGCGCCAGCAGCCAAGAGGGAGCCAGCTACGAGCAGTACTTC. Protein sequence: CASSQEGASYEQYF.

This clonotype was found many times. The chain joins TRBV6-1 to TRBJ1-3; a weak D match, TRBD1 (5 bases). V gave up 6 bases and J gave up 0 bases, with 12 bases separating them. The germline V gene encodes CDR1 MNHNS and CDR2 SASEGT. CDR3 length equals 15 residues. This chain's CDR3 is CASRKGLVSGNTIYF. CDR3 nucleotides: TGTGCCAGCAGGAAGGGACTAGTCTCTGGAAACACCATATATTTT.

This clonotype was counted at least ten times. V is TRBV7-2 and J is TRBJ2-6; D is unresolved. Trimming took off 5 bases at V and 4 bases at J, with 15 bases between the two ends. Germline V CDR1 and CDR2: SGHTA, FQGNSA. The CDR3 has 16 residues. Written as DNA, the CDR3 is TGTGCCAGCAGCCCGAGACCCTCCGTGGGGGCCAACGTCCTGACTTTC. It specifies CASSPRPSVGANVLTF.

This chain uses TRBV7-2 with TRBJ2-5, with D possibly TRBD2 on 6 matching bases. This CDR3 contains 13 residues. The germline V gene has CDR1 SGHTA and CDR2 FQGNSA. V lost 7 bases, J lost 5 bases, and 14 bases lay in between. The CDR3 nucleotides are TGTGCCAGCACCTGGGGGGTAGCGGAGACCCAGTACTTC. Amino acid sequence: CASTWGVAETQYF.

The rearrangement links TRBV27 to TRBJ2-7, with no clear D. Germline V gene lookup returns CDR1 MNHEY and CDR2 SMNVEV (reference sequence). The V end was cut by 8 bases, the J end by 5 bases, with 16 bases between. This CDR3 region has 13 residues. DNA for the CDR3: TGTGCCAGCCGCCCCCCCTGGAACGACGAGCAGTACTTC. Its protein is CASRPPWNDEQYF.

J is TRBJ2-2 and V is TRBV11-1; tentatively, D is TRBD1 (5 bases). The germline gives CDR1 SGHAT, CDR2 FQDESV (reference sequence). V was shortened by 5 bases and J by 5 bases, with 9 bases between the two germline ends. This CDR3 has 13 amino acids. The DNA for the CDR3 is TGTGCCAGCAGCACGCGACAGACCGGGGAGCTGTTTTTT. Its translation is CASSTRQTGELFF.

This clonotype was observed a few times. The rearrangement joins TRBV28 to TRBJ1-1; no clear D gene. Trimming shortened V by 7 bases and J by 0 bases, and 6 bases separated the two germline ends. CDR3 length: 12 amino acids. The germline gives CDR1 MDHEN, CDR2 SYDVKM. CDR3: CASTLMNTEAFF. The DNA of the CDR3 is TGTGCCAGCACACTCATGAACACTGAAGCTTTCTTT. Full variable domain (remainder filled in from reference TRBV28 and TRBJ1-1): DVKVTQSSRYLVKRTGEKVFLECVQDMDHENMFWYRQDPGLGLRLIYFSYDVKMKEKGDIPEGYSVSREKKERFSLILESASTNQTSMYLCASTLMNTEAFFGQGTRLTVV.

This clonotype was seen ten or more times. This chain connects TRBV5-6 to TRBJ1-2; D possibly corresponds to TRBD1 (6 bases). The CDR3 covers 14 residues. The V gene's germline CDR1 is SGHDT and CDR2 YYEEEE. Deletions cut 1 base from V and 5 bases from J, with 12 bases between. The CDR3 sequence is CASSLRRGNYGYTF. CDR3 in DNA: TGTGCCAGCAGCTTGCGCAGGGGTAATTATGGCTACACCTTC.

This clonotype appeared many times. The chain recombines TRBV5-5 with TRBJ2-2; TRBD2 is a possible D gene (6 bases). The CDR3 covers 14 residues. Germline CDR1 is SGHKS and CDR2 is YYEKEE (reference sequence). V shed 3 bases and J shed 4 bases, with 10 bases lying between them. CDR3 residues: CASSWGEVTGELFF. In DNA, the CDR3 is TGTGCCAGCAGCTGGGGGGAGGTCACCGGGGAGCTGTTTTTT. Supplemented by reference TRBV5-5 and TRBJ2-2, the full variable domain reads DAGVTQSPTHLIKTRGQQVTLRCSPISGHKSVSWYQQVLGQGPQFIFQYYEKEERGRGNFPDRFSARQFPNYSSELNVNALLLGDSALYLCASSWGEVTGELFFGEGSRLTVL.

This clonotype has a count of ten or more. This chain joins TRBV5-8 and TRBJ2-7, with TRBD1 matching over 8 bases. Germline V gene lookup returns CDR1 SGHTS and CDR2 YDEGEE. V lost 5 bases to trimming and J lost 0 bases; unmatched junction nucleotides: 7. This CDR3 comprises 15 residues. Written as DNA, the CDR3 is TGTGCCAGCAGAAGCTACAGGGGGAGCTCCTACGAGCAGTACTTC. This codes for CASRSYRGSSYEQYF. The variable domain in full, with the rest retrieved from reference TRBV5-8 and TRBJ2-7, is EAGVTQSPTHLIKTRGQQATLRCSPISGHTSVYWYQQALGLGLQFLLWYDEGEERNRGNFPPRFSGRQFPNYSSELNVNALELEDSALYLCASRSYRGSSYEQYFGPGTRLTVT.

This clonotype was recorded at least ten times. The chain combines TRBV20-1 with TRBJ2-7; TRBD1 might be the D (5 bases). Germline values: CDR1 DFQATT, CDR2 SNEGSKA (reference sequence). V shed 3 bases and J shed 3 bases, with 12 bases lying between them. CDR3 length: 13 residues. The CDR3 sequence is CSASVGADYEQYF. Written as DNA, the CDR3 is TGCAGTGCTAGTGTTGGGGCGGACTACGAGCAGTACTTC.

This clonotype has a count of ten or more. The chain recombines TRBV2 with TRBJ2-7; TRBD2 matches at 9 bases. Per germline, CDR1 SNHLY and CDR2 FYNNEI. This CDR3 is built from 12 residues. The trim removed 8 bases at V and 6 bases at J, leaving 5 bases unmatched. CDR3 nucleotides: TGTGCCAGCGCTAGCGGGGTCGGCGAGCAGTACTTC. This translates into CASASGVGEQYF.

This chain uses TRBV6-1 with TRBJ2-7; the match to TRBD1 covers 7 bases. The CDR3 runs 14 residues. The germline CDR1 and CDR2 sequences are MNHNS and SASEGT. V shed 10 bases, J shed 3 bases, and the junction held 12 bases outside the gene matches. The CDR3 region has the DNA TGTGCCATTTCGACCGGGACAGCTAGCTACGAGCAGTACTTC. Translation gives CAISTGTASYEQYF.

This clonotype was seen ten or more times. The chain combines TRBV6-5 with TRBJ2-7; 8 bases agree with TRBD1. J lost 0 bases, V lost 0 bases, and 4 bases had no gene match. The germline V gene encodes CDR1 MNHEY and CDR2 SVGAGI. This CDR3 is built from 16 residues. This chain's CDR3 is CASSYSRTGSSYEQYF. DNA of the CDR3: TGTGCCAGCAGTTACTCCCGGACAGGGAGCTCCTACGAGCAGTACTTC.

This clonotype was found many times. The CDR3 sequence is CASNEDGLNNQPQHF. The CDR3 DNA follows: TGTGCCAGCAACGAGGACGGTCTAAACAATCAGCCCCAGCATTTT. The V and J genes are TRBV6-2 or TRBV6-3 and TRBJ1-5; no clear D. V dropped 7 bases and J dropped 3 bases, with 16 bases sitting between them. This CDR3 comprises 15 residues. Germline assignment: CDR1 MNHEY and CDR2 SVGEGT.

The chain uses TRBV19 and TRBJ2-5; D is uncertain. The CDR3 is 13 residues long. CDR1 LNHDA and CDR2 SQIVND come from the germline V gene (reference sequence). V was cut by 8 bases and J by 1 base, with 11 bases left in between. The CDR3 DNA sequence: TGTGCCAGTGGGCAGACTCTCCAAGAGACCCAGTACTTC. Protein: CASGQTLQETQYF.

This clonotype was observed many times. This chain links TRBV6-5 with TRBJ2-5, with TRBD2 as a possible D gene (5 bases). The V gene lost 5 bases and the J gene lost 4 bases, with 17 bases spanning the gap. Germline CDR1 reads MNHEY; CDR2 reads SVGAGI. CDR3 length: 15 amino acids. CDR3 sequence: CASSTPGDGVETQYF. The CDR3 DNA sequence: TGTGCCAGCAGTACCCCCGGTGACGGGGTAGAGACCCAGTACTTC.

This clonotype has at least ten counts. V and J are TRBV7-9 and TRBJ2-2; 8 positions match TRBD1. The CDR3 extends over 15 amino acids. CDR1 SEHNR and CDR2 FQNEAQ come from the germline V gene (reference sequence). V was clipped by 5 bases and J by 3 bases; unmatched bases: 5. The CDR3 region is CASSPQGADTGELFF. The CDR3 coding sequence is TGTGCCAGCAGCCCCCAGGGGGCGGACACCGGGGAGCTGTTTTTT.

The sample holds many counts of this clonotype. The CDR3 sequence: CASKVRLDTEAFF. CDR3 coding DNA: TGCGCCAGCAAGGTACGGTTGGATACTGAAGCTTTCTTT. V and J are TRBV5-1 and TRBJ1-1; D ambiguous. The germline V gene encodes CDR1 SGHRS and CDR2 YFSETQ. The V end lost 6 bases, the J end lost 5 bases, and 14 bases lay between the germline ends. The CDR3 length is 13 residues.

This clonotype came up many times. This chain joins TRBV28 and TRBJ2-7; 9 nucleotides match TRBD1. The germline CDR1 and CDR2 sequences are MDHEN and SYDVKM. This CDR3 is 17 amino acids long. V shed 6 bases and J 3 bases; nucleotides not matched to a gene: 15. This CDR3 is CASSPTDPGTGNYEQYF. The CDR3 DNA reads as TGTGCCAGCAGCCCAACCGACCCCGGGACAGGGAACTACGAGCAGTACTTC.

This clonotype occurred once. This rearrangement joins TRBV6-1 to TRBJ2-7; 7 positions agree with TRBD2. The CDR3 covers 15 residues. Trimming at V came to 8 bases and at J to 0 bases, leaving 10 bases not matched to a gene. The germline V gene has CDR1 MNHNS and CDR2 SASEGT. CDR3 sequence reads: CASGREGLSSYEQYF. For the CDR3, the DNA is TGTGCCAGCGGTAGGGAGGGCCTCAGCTCCTACGAGCAGTACTTC.

The CDR3 DNA reads as TGTGCCAGCAGTCTCACCGGGGAAAATTCACCCCTCCACTTT. It specifies CASSLTGENSPLHF. The gene calls are TRBV12-3 or TRBV12-4 and TRBJ1-6, with D unresolved. V lost 5 bases, J lost 7 bases, and 12 bases lay in between. CDR3 length: 14 residues.

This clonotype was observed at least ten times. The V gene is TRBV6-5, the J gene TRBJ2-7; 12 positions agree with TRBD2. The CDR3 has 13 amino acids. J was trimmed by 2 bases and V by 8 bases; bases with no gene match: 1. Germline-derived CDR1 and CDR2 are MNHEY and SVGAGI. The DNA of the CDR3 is TGTGCCAGCGGACTAGCGGGGCCCTACGAGCAGTACTTC. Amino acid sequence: CASGLAGPYEQYF.